Shown below are 30 T cell receptor beta chains from a single sample sequenced in a study of OX40 agonist ivuxolimab in advanced cancers. Profiling relied on immunoSEQ multiplex PCR, and the TCRdb table lists in-frame clones only, not all of them. The table records around 90,000 clones, around 89% of them present only once. The specimen comprised CD4+ or CD8+ T cells sorted from blood, sampled in a trial of the OX40 agonist ivuxolimab. These TCRs come from an adult with an advanced solid tumor such as melanoma, head and neck, liver or kidney cancer.

The chain has TRBV6-6 and TRBJ1-1; 7 positions match TRBD1. The germline gives CDR1 MNHNY, CDR2 SVGAGI (reference sequence). Unmatched junction bases numbered 6, after V lost 6 bases and J lost 8 bases. This CDR3 contains 12 residues. DNA of the CDR3: TGTGCCAGCAGCCTAGGGGGCTCGGAAGCTTTCTTT. Encoded protein: CASSLGGSEAFF.

This clone has only one observation. V usage is TRBV15 and J usage is TRBJ1-1, with 7 bases aligning to TRBD1. The germline V gene encodes CDR1 LNHNV and CDR2 YYDKDF (reference sequence). Trimming removed 10 bases from V and 4 bases from J; junction bases left unmatched: 15. This CDR3 has 15 amino acids. CDR3 protein: CAISKTGPLGTEAFF. In DNA, the CDR3 is TGTGCCATCTCGAAGACAGGGCCCCTGGGCACTGAAGCTTTCTTT.

This clone was observed once. V and J are TRBV4-1 and TRBJ1-1; tentative D call: TRBD1 (6 bases). Trimming left V 4 bases short and J 1 base short, with 13 bases between. CDR3 length: 15 amino acids. CDR1 and CDR2 (germline): MGHRA, YSYEKL. The CDR3, as DNA: TGCGCCAGCAGCCCAAAACAGGGCCAGAACACTGAAGCTTTCTTT. Translating it yields CASSPKQGQNTEAFF.

The genes are TRBV6-5 and TRBJ2-3; the D is unclear. The germline V and J ends were trimmed by 0 bases and 2 bases, with 9 bases remaining between them. This CDR3 region has 15 residues. Germline assignment: CDR1 MNHEY and CDR2 SVGAGI. The CDR3 nucleotides are TGTGCCAGCAGTTACTCGTTCGGAGTCACAGATACGCAGTATTTT. Translating gives CASSYSFGVTDTQYF.

The rearrangement links TRBV27 to TRBJ2-5; tentatively, D is TRBD1 (6 bases). V lost 5 bases and J lost 5, with 9 bases in between. Germline loops: CDR1 MNHEY, CDR2 SMNVEV (reference sequence). This CDR3 has 12 residues. Here the CDR3 DNA reads TGTGCCAGCAGTCCTACAGGGGAGACCCAGTACTTC. Translation: CASSPTGETQYF.

This rearrangement joins TRBV11-2 to TRBJ1-5; D remains unclear. V lost 1 base and J lost 5, with 6 bases in between. The germline gives CDR1 SGHAT, CDR2 FQNNGV. CDR3 length equals 13 residues. The CDR3 here is CASSLGSDQPQHF. The CDR3 nucleotides read TGTGCCAGCAGCTTAGGCAGCGATCAGCCCCAGCATTTT. The whole variable domain, filled in from reference TRBV11-2 and TRBJ1-5, reads EAGVAQSPRYKIIEKRQSVAFWCNPISGHATLYWYQQILGQGPKLLIQFQNNGVVDDSQLPKDRFSAERLKGVDSTLKIQPAKLEDSAVYLCASSLGSDQPQHFGDGTRLSIL.

The chain recombines TRBV4-1 with TRBJ1-4; D unresolved. CDR1 is MGHRA and CDR2 is YSYEKL in the germline V gene. The V and J ends lost 4 bases and 3 bases respectively, with 9 bases between them. This CDR3 has 14 residues. The CDR3 nucleotides are TGCGCCAGCAGCCCTCGTCAAGCTAATGAAAAACTGTTTTTT. Its translation is CASSPRQANEKLFF.

The CDR3 DNA reads TGTGCCACCAGTTTGGGACTAAACCCCCTCGAGCAGTACTTC. It encodes CATSLGLNPLEQYF. The chain is built from TRBV15 and TRBJ2-7; 7 bases align to TRBD2. The V gene's germline CDR1 is LNHNV and CDR2 YYDKDF (reference sequence). The CDR3 consists of 14 residues. V shed 6 bases and J 6 bases; nucleotides not matched to a gene: 11.

The gene calls are TRBV7-8 and TRBJ1-5; D remains unclear. Trimming cost V 4 bases and J 3 bases, with 10 bases left between them. The CDR3 spans 14 residues. From germline, CDR1 is SGHVS and CDR2 FQNEAQ. The CDR3 nucleotides are TGTGCCAGCAGCTCAGGCGCCCCCAATCAGCCCCAGCATTTT. Its protein is CASSSGAPNQPQHF.

The chain carries TRBV4-2 and TRBJ2-1; 10 bases fit TRBD2. Germline CDR1 LGHNA, CDR2 YNFKEQ. The CDR3 is 15 amino acids. V dropped 4 bases and J dropped 1; count of bases not matched to a gene: 1. CDR3 sequence: CASSPSGSSYNEQFF. CDR3 sequence (DNA): TGTGCCAGCAGCCCTAGCGGGAGTTCCTACAATGAGCAGTTCTTC.

This rearrangement joins TRBV4-2 to TRBJ2-7; TRBD2 matches at 7 bases. This CDR3 is built from 15 residues. V shed 0 bases, J shed 6 bases, and the junction held 8 bases outside the gene matches. Germline V gene data show CDR1 as LGHNA and CDR2 as YNFKEQ. Written as DNA, the CDR3 is TGTGCCAGCAGCCAAGAGATAGCGGGTGAGGGCGAGCAGTACTTC. It is translated as CASSQEIAGEGEQYF.

The V call is TRBV6-5, the J call TRBJ1-2; 8 bases are shared with TRBD1. This CDR3 comprises 14 residues. Germline V gene sequence: CDR1 MNHEY, CDR2 SVGAGI. Unmatched junction bases numbered 6, after V lost 2 bases and J lost 7 bases. The CDR3 reads CASSYVGQGSGYTF. The CDR3 region has the DNA TGTGCCAGCAGTTACGTCGGACAGGGTAGTGGCTACACCTTC.

V gene TRBV27 combines with J gene TRBJ2-3, with TRBD2 matching over 9 bases. Germline loops: CDR1 MNHEY, CDR2 SMNVEV (reference sequence). The CDR3 totals 15 residues. Trimming removed 4 bases from V and 4 bases from J; junction bases left unmatched: 6. The chain's CDR3 is CASSYSGRNADTQYF. CDR3 DNA sequence: TGTGCCAGCAGTTATAGCGGGAGAAATGCAGATACGCAGTATTTT.

A single count supports this clone. The V and J genes are TRBV27 and TRBJ2-3; 9 positions match TRBD2. This CDR3 is 15 amino acids long. Germline V gene data show CDR1 as MNHEY and CDR2 as SMNVEV (reference sequence). V dropped 3 bases and J dropped 1; count of bases not matched to a gene: 2. The CDR3 reads CASSLRLAGTDTQYF. Written as DNA, the CDR3 is TGTGCCAGCAGTTTGAGACTAGCGGGCACAGATACGCAGTATTTT.

The chain links TRBV6-5 to TRBJ2-7; D is possibly TRBD2 (6 bases). The germline gives CDR1 MNHEY, CDR2 SVGAGI. This CDR3 is 13 amino acids long. V dropped 7 bases and J dropped 6 bases, with 16 bases sitting between them. CDR3 loop: CASKISGRGEQYF. Here the CDR3 DNA reads TGTGCCAGCAAAATATCGGGGCGGGGCGAGCAGTACTTC.

J is TRBJ2-7 and V is TRBV7-9; TRBD2 might be the D (6 bases). The length of the CDR3 is 14 residues. CDR1 and CDR2 from the germline V gene are SEHNR and FQNEAQ (reference sequence). The ends were cut back, 8 bases at V and 0 bases at J, with 14 bases in the middle. The CDR3 reads CASSGGADSYEQYF. CDR3 nucleotide sequence: TGTGCCAGCTCCGGAGGGGCAGACTCCTACGAGCAGTACTTC. Together with reference TRBV7-9 and TRBJ2-7, the CDR3 gives the full variable domain: DTGVSQNPRHKITKRGQNVTFRCDPISEHNRLYWYRQTLGQGPEFLTYFQNEAQLEKSRLLSDRFSAERPKGSFSTLEIQRTEQGDSAMYLCASSGGADSYEQYFGPGTRLTVT.

The gene calls are TRBV7-9 and TRBJ2-3, with a tentative D call TRBD1 (6 bases). The CDR3 length is 16 residues. CDR1 and CDR2 (germline): SEHNR, FQNEAQ (reference sequence). V was trimmed by 5 bases and J by 1 base, leaving 16 bases between them. This chain's CDR3 is CASSGVQQGRTDTQYF. CDR3 DNA: TGTGCCAGCAGCGGAGTGCAACAGGGCCGCACAGATACGCAGTATTTT.

The V gene is TRBV7-9, the J gene TRBJ1-2, with D possibly being TRBD1 (5 bases). CDR3 size: 16 residues. The germline CDR1 and CDR2 sequences are SEHNR and FQNEAQ (reference sequence). V was clipped by 1 base and J by 7 bases, with 19 bases between them. The CDR3, as DNA: TGTGCCAGCAGCTTAGAAGGGGCGAGTCGGACAACTGGCTACACCTTC. This gives the protein CASSLEGASRTTGYTF. Variable domain in full (rest from reference TRBV7-9 and TRBJ1-2): DTGVSQNPRHKITKRGQNVTFRCDPISEHNRLYWYRQTLGQGPEFLTYFQNEAQLEKSRLLSDRFSAERPKGSFSTLEIQRTEQGDSAMYLCASSLEGASRTTGYTFGSGTRLTVV.

This clone was counted only a few times. V gene TRBV5-5 combines with J gene TRBJ2-7; D not certain. This CDR3 spans 15 amino acids. Germline assignment: CDR1 SGHKS and CDR2 YYEKEE (reference sequence). The germline V and J ends were trimmed by 0 bases and 6 bases, with 16 bases remaining between them. CDR3 residues: CASSLALRTAGEQYF. The DNA for the CDR3 is TGTGCCAGCAGCTTGGCCTTAAGGACGGCAGGCGAGCAGTACTTC.

The CDR3 sequence: CSVGSYEQYF. In DNA, the CDR3 is TGCAGCGTTGGATCCTACGAGCAGTACTTC. The rearrangement links TRBV29-1 to TRBJ2-7; D gene unclear. The CDR3 runs to 10 residues. Trimming removed 4 bases from V and 1 base from J, with 2 bases in between. Germline CDR1 and CDR2: SQVTM and ANQGSEA.

V is TRBV11-2 and J is TRBJ1-2, with D unclear. Per the germline V gene, CDR1 is SGHAT and CDR2 is FQNNGV. The V end lost 1 base, the J end lost 3 bases, and 9 bases lay between the germline ends. There are 14 residues in the CDR3. CDR3 nucleotides: TGTGCCAGCAGCTTAGCAAGGTTCGACTATGGCTACACCTTC. This gives the protein CASSLARFDYGYTF. The whole variable domain, remainder taken from reference TRBV11-2 and TRBJ1-2, is EAGVAQSPRYKIIEKRQSVAFWCNPISGHATLYWYQQILGQGPKLLIQFQNNGVVDDSQLPKDRFSAERLKGVDSTLKIQPAKLEDSAVYLCASSLARFDYGYTFGSGTRLTVV.

This rearrangement joins TRBV19 to TRBJ2-7; tentatively, D is TRBD1 (7 bases). The V gene lost 6 bases and the J gene lost 4 bases, with 13 bases spanning the gap. The CDR3 contains 13 residues. The V gene's germline CDR1 is LNHDA and CDR2 SQIVND (reference sequence). The CDR3 is CASSPTGRYEQYF. For the CDR3, the DNA is TGTGCCAGTAGCCCGACAGGGAGGTACGAGCAGTACTTC.

This chain joins TRBV28 and TRBJ2-7; 7 nucleotides align to TRBD1. Germline V gene lookup returns CDR1 MDHEN and CDR2 SYDVKM. The CDR3 sequence is 13 residues long. The ends lost 7 bases at V and 0 bases at J; junction bases unmatched: 3. Here the CDR3 reads CASNSGGSYEQYF. Here the CDR3 DNA reads TGTGCCAGCAACTCAGGGGGCTCCTACGAGCAGTACTTC. Complete variable domain (other parts from reference TRBV28 and TRBJ2-7): DVKVTQSSRYLVKRTGEKVFLECVQDMDHENMFWYRQDPGLGLRLIYFSYDVKMKEKGDIPEGYSVSREKKERFSLILESASTNQTSMYLCASNSGGSYEQYFGPGTRLTVT.

The chain uses TRBV9 and TRBJ2-1, with D possibly matching TRBD1 (6 bases). The germline gives CDR1 SGDLS, CDR2 YYNGEE. The CDR3 totals 15 residues. Trimming stripped 1 base from V and 4 bases from J, with 12 bases between. Here the CDR3 reads CASSVHQGTYNEQFF. The CDR3 DNA reads as TGTGCCAGCAGCGTACATCAGGGGACGTACAATGAGCAGTTCTTC.

This chain joins TRBV28 and TRBJ1-5; D ambiguous. The V end lost 9 bases, the J end lost 6 bases, and 21 bases lay between the germline ends. Germline V CDR1 and CDR2: MDHEN, SYDVKM. This CDR3 is built from 15 residues. This chain's CDR3 is CASNVWASGPQPQHF. The CDR3 DNA follows: TGTGCCAGTAACGTCTGGGCTAGCGGTCCTCAGCCCCAGCATTTT.

The chain combines TRBV4-2 with TRBJ1-5; D remains ambiguous. Trimming took off 4 bases at V and 3 bases at J, with 10 bases between the two ends. The CDR3 spans 14 residues. Germline CDR1 LGHNA, CDR2 YNFKEQ. The CDR3 DNA is TGTGCCAGCAGCCCTTTGGGTCTCAATCAGCCCCAGCATTTT. Translating it yields CASSPLGLNQPQHF.

V and J are TRBV11-3 and TRBJ2-7; D may be TRBD2 (5 bases). V was clipped by 2 bases and J by 6 bases, with 11 bases between them. CDR1 and CDR2 (germline): SGHNT, YENEEA. The CDR3 has 13 residues. The CDR3 here is CASSLNSRVEQYF. DNA for the CDR3: TGTGCCAGCAGCTTAAACTCGCGGGTCGAGCAGTACTTC.

The CDR3 DNA reads as TGTGCCAGCAGTACTTTTCCTAGCGGAACCTACAATGAGCAGTTCTTC. This sequence encodes CASSTFPSGTYNEQFF. This rearrangement joins TRBV27 to TRBJ2-1, with 7 positions matching TRBD2. CDR3 size: 16 residues. V shed 5 bases, J shed 2 bases, and the junction held 9 bases outside the gene matches. In germline, CDR1 is MNHEY, CDR2 SMNVEV (reference sequence).

This clone was picked up a small number of times. This chain links TRBV5-1 with TRBJ2-7; no definite D call. V shed 4 bases and J shed 2 bases, with 10 bases lying between them. The CDR3 consists of 13 residues. Per the germline V gene, CDR1 is SGHRS and CDR2 is YFSETQ. The CDR3 DNA follows: TGCGCCAGCAGCCCGCAGGATCCCTACGAGCAGTACTTC. Protein product: CASSPQDPYEQYF.

The chain links TRBV5-4 to TRBJ2-1; TRBD2 agrees at 11 bases. This CDR3 has 15 residues. J was trimmed by 6 bases and V by 4 bases; bases with no gene match: 6. Germline V CDR1 and CDR2: SGHNT, YYREEE (reference sequence). The CDR3, as DNA: TGTGCCAGCAGCCCACTAGCGGGAGAGCTCAATGAGCAGTTCTTC. Translation gives CASSPLAGELNEQFF. The full variable domain, in which reference TRBV5-4 and TRBJ2-1 provide the parts outside the CDR3, is ETGVTQSPTHLIKTRGQQVTLRCSSQSGHNTVSWYQQALGQGPQFIFQYYREEENGRGNFPPRFSGLQFPNYSSELNVNALELDDSALYLCASSPLAGELNEQFFGPGTRLTVL.